The 31 T cell receptor beta chains presented below share a single source sample, sequenced in a study of T cell responses to AZD1222 COVID-19 vaccine. Clones were read by immunoSEQ multiplex PCR, and TCRdb kept only the in-frame ones, dropping some. This sample yields about 120,000 clones, of which about 88% are seen a single time; roughly 3.1% belongs to the top ten. Specimen: peripheral blood, collected 28 days after the second AZD1222 dose. The receptor source for this set is an adult who received the AZD1222 COVID-19 vaccine.

A word on this clone: This sample includes further DNA sequences coding for the same CDR3. This rearrangement joins TRBV19 to TRBJ1-2; TRBD1 agrees at 7 bases. The CDR3 covers 14 residues. Per the germline V gene, CDR1 is LNHDA and CDR2 is SQIVND (reference sequence). The ends lost 2 bases at V and 4 bases at J; junction bases unmatched: 4. The chain's CDR3 is CASSILAGGYGYTF. Here the CDR3 DNA reads TGTGCCAGTAGTATACTCGCAGGGGGCTATGGCTACACCTTC.

This rearrangement joins TRBV30 to TRBJ1-1, with a possible D match to TRBD1 (5 bases). V shed 4 bases and J shed 0 bases, with 15 bases lying between them. Germline CDR1 reads GTSNPN; CDR2 reads SVGIG (reference sequence). This CDR3 contains 15 residues. Here the CDR3 reads CAWTTRGTLNTEAFF. DNA for the CDR3: TGTGCCTGGACTACCAGAGGGACTCTGAACACTGAAGCTTTCTTT.

A single count supports this clone. The chain recombines TRBV10-3 with TRBJ2-7; 8 positions agree with TRBD1. J was trimmed by 2 bases and V by 7 bases; bases with no gene match: 7. This CDR3 contains 14 residues. Germline CDR1 and CDR2: ENHRY and SYGVKD. For the CDR3, the DNA is TGTGCCATCACCCCCGGGACAGGCACCTACGAGCAGTACTTC. Protein product: CAITPGTGTYEQYF.

This clone was counted a few times. This chain links TRBV18 with TRBJ1-2; D call uncertain. Trimming pared 5 bases from V and 3 bases from J, leaving 4 bases between. Germline values: CDR1 KGHSH, CDR2 LQKENI. This CDR3 is built from 11 residues. CDR3 amino acids: CASSSDYGYTF. CDR3 DNA sequence: TGTGCCAGCTCATCCGACTATGGCTACACCTTC.

The genes are TRBV19 and TRBJ2-1, with 7 bases fitting TRBD2. CDR3 size: 15 residues. With V trimmed by 3 bases and J by 0 bases, 2 bases remained unmatched. Germline CDR1 and CDR2: LNHDA and SQIVND (reference sequence). The CDR3: CASSIGGGSYNEQFF. In DNA form, the CDR3 reads TGTGCCAGTAGTATTGGCGGGGGCTCCTACAATGAGCAGTTCTTC.

The rearrangement joins TRBV6-1 to TRBJ1-5, with TRBD1 as a possible D gene (5 bases). Per germline, CDR1 MNHNS and CDR2 SASEGT. CDR3 size: 14 residues. V was shortened by 3 bases and J by 2 bases, with 8 bases between the two germline ends. CDR3 loop: CASSDGGGNQPQHF. The CDR3 nucleotides are TGTGCCAGCAGTGACGGGGGGGGCAATCAGCCCCAGCATTTT.

The J gene is TRBJ2-7, the V gene TRBV7-2, with TRBD1 identical over 8 bases. V dropped 4 bases and J dropped 9; count of bases not matched to a gene: 11. CDR3 length: 14 amino acids. The germline V gene has CDR1 SGHTA and CDR2 FQGNSA. This chain's CDR3 is CASSSGTGQGAQYF. As DNA, the CDR3 is TGTGCCAGCAGCTCTGGTACCGGACAGGGTGCGCAGTACTTC.

The J gene is TRBJ1-1, the V gene TRBV7-6; no firm D call. This CDR3 has 13 residues. The V and J ends lost 3 bases and 3 bases respectively, with 8 bases between them. Germline CDR1 SGHVS, CDR2 FNYEAQ. The CDR3 is CASSFLEDTEAFF. The CDR3 DNA is TGTGCCAGCAGCTTTCTCGAAGACACTGAAGCTTTCTTT.

V is TRBV11-2 and J is TRBJ2-5; 8 bases are shared with TRBD2. J gave up 0 bases and V 1 base, and 7 bases lay outside the gene matches. Germline CDR1 SGHAT, CDR2 FQNNGV. The CDR3 spans 17 residues. CDR3 amino acids: CASSLVGGGSHQETQYF. In DNA, the CDR3 is TGTGCCAGCAGCTTAGTTGGCGGGGGGTCTCACCAAGAGACCCAGTACTTC.

The chain is built from TRBV18 and TRBJ1-1, with D uncertain. Germline V gene sequence: CDR1 KGHSH, CDR2 LQKENI. The ends were cut back, 0 bases at V and 1 base at J, with 12 bases in the middle. CDR3 length: 16 residues. The CDR3 DNA reads as TGTGCCAGCTCACCACCGCCCGGACCAGGGAACACTGAAGCTTTCTTT. It is translated as CASSPPPGPGNTEAFF.

The V gene is TRBV5-6, the J gene TRBJ2-7; possibly TRBD1 for D (5 bases). The CDR3 length is 16 residues. Trimming took off 1 base at V and 2 bases at J, with 16 bases between the two ends. CDR1 SGHDT and CDR2 YYEEEE come from the germline V gene. The chain's CDR3 is CASSLKGYTSTYEQYF. In DNA, the CDR3 is TGTGCCAGCAGCTTGAAGGGGTACACTTCGACCTACGAGCAGTACTTC.

The rearrangement joins TRBV11-3 to TRBJ2-6; a possible D gene is TRBD2 (7 bases). CDR1 is SGHNT and CDR2 is YENEEA in the germline V gene. The CDR3 covers 18 residues. The V and J ends lost 2 bases and 0 bases respectively, with 14 bases between them. Written as DNA, the CDR3 is TGTGCCAGCAGCTTACGGGGGGCGGGAAACTCTGGGGCCAACGTCCTGACTTTC. Its translation is CASSLRGAGNSGANVLTF.

The V and J genes are TRBV19 and TRBJ2-2; the D call may be TRBD1 or TRBD2 (5 bases each). This CDR3 contains 18 residues. CDR1 and CDR2 (germline): LNHDA, SQIVND (reference sequence). Trimming pared 6 bases from V and 3 bases from J, leaving 23 bases between. CDR3 residues: CASSPTSGTRGYTGELFF. CDR3 nucleotides: TGTGCCAGTAGCCCAACTTCCGGGACCCGAGGGTACACCGGGGAGCTGTTTTTT.

The gene calls are TRBV19 and TRBJ1-1; possible D gene TRBD1, 6 bases. The ends were cut back, 5 bases at V and 3 bases at J, with 10 bases in the middle. CDR1 LNHDA and CDR2 SQIVND come from the germline V gene (reference sequence). CDR3 size: 13 residues. The DNA of the CDR3 is TGTGCCAGTAGTTCCCCAGGGGACACTGAAGCTTTCTTT. This sequence encodes CASSSPGDTEAFF.

This clone has more than one count but fewer than ten. CDR3 sequence (DNA): TGTGCCAGCAGTCTTAACTATGGCTACACCTTC. It yields the protein CASSLNYGYTF. The chain recombines TRBV6-2 or TRBV6-3 with TRBJ1-2; D is undetermined. CDR3 length: 11 amino acids. V lost 5 bases, J lost 1 base, and 2 bases lay in between. Germline CDR1 reads MNHEY; CDR2 reads SVGEGT.

This clone was observed a single time. The chain couples TRBV30 to TRBJ1-6; D is unresolved. CDR3 length: 13 amino acids. Germline values: CDR1 GTSNPN, CDR2 SVGIG (reference sequence). V gave up 2 bases and J gave up 6 bases, with 8 bases separating them. CDR3 DNA sequence: TGTGCCTGGAGTCGAGACGGTAATTCACCCCTCCACTTT. It translates to CAWSRDGNSPLHF. Full variable domain (missing parts from reference TRBV30 and TRBJ1-6): SQTIHQWPATLVQPVGSPLSLECTVEGTSNPNLYWYRQAAGRGLQLLFYSVGIGQISSEVPQNLSASRPQDRQFILSSKKLLLSDSGFYLCAWSRDGNSPLHFGNGTRLTVT.

CDR3 DNA sequence: TGTGCCAGCTCACCAATGGGCACCACAGATACGCAGTATTTT. Amino acid sequence: CASSPMGTTDTQYF. This sequence joins TRBV18 and TRBJ2-3; no reliable D call. Germline loops: CDR1 KGHSH, CDR2 LQKENI. Trimming left V 2 bases short and J 2 bases short, with 8 bases between. This CDR3 spans 14 amino acids. The full variable domain, with the rest looked up from reference TRBV18 and TRBJ2-3, is NAGVMQNPRHLVRRRGQEARLRCSPMKGHSHVYWYRQLPEEGLKFMVYLQKENIIDESGMPKERFSAEFPKEGPSILRIQQVVRGDSAAYFCASSPMGTTDTQYFGPGTRLTVL.

This clone came up once. The gene calls are TRBV12-3 or TRBV12-4 and TRBJ2-2; D is ambiguous. The CDR3 length is 12 residues. V was clipped by 7 bases and J by 1 base, with 4 bases between them. The CDR3 region has the DNA TGTGCCAGCACGAGGAACACCGGGGAGCTGTTTTTT. Translation: CASTRNTGELFF.

This chain uses TRBV5-1 with TRBJ1-2, with 9 positions matching TRBD1. The CDR3 spans 16 residues. The germline gives CDR1 SGHRS, CDR2 YFSETQ. With V trimmed by 4 bases and J by 3 bases, 10 bases remained unmatched. For the CDR3, the DNA is TGCGCCAGCAGCCGGGGACAGGGCATCGGGGACTATGGCTACACCTTC. This codes for CASSRGQGIGDYGYTF.

CDR3 sequence reads: CAISESIYGGIYTF. CDR3 coding DNA: TGTGCCATCAGTGAGTCGATTTACGGGGGGATCTACACCTTC. J is TRBJ1-2 and V is TRBV10-3; the D gene is possibly TRBD1 (5 bases). The V gene's germline CDR1 is ENHRY and CDR2 SYGVKD. Trimming removed 0 bases from V and 10 bases from J, with 15 bases in between. This CDR3 region has 14 residues.

The chain employs TRBV5-6 and TRBJ2-7; D could derive from TRBD1 or TRBD2 (6 bases each). CDR1 and CDR2 from the germline V gene are SGHDT and YYEEEE. The CDR3 is 15 amino acids. Trimming removed 3 bases from V and 6 bases from J, with 19 bases in between. Here the CDR3 reads CASSWGPGGAGEQYF. CDR3 bases: TGTGCCAGCAGCTGGGGGCCCGGGGGTGCCGGCGAGCAGTACTTC.

V is TRBV11-2 and J is TRBJ2-5; 13 bases are shared with TRBD2. The trim removed 4 bases at V and 5 bases at J, leaving 7 bases unmatched. CDR3 length: 16 amino acids. CDR1 SGHAT and CDR2 FQNNGV come from the germline V gene. CDR3 residues: CASSSMGLAGMETQYF. The CDR3 bases are TGTGCCAGCAGCTCGATGGGACTAGCGGGGATGGAGACCCAGTACTTC.

V gene TRBV30 combines with J gene TRBJ1-3, with 7 positions matching TRBD1. Trimming removed 1 base from V and 7 bases from J; junction bases left unmatched: 10. Germline loops: CDR1 GTSNPN, CDR2 SVGIG (reference sequence). The CDR3 length is 15 residues. DNA of the CDR3: TGTGCCTGGAGTGAGAGACAGGGAAGACTCAACACCATATATTTT. Encoded protein: CAWSERQGRLNTIYF.

The rearrangement uses TRBV7-2 and TRBJ1-5, with 10 positions matching TRBD1. Germline values: CDR1 SGHTA, CDR2 FQGNSA. V lost 5 bases, J lost 5 bases, and 6 bases stayed unmatched. The CDR3 runs 15 residues. This chain's CDR3 is CASSPRTGGDQPQHF. DNA of the CDR3: TGTGCCAGCAGCCCCAGGACAGGGGGGGATCAGCCCCAGCATTTT.

The rearrangement uses TRBV9 and TRBJ1-4; 9 bases fit TRBD1. V dropped 4 bases and J dropped 8; count of bases not matched to a gene: 6. Per germline, CDR1 SGDLS and CDR2 YYNGEE. The CDR3 has 14 amino acids. CDR3 sequence reads: CASSQGQGGEKLFF. In DNA, the CDR3 is TGTGCCAGCAGCCAGGGACAGGGAGGCGAAAAACTGTTTTTT.

The CDR3 DNA reads as TGCGCCAGCAGCCAAGAGGAAACAGCTTATGGCTACACCTTC. Protein: CASSQEETAYGYTF. The chain links TRBV4-1 to TRBJ1-2; D is ambiguous. The CDR3 consists of 14 residues. V lost 0 bases, J lost 5 bases, and 10 bases lay in between. Germline values: CDR1 MGHRA, CDR2 YSYEKL.

This clone was detected only a few times. The chain carries TRBV5-4 and TRBJ2-7, with D unclear. V dropped 1 base and J dropped 7 bases, with 9 bases sitting between them. Germline V gives CDR1 SGHNT, CDR2 YYREEE (reference sequence). The CDR3 runs to 12 residues. CDR3 sequence reads: CASSLNNEEQYF. DNA of the CDR3: TGTGCCAGCAGCTTGAATAATGAAGAGCAGTACTTC.

This clone was seen more than once but under ten times. V usage is TRBV27 and J usage is TRBJ2-7, with TRBD1 matching over 10 bases. Per germline, CDR1 MNHEY and CDR2 SMNVEV (reference sequence). The CDR3 runs 16 residues. With V trimmed by 6 bases and J by 5 bases, 13 bases remained unmatched. This CDR3 reads CASSYPDRDRGHEQYF. DNA of the CDR3: TGTGCCAGCAGCTATCCTGACCGGGACAGGGGCCACGAGCAGTACTTC.

This clone was observed a single time. The chain employs TRBV7-2 and TRBJ2-7; D not certain. In germline, CDR1 is SGHTA, CDR2 FQGNSA. The CDR3 runs 14 residues. V lost 2 bases and J 0 bases, leaving 8 bases between the germline ends. The CDR3 sequence: CASSLTISSYEQYF. The CDR3 coding sequence is TGTGCCAGCAGCTTAACGATAAGCTCCTACGAGCAGTACTTC.

The rearrangement joins TRBV7-2 to TRBJ1-1; D might be TRBD1 (6 bases). This CDR3 has 14 amino acids. The germline V gene has CDR1 SGHTA and CDR2 FQGNSA. V lost 6 bases to trimming and J lost 6 bases, with 17 bases between them. CDR3 sequence (DNA): TGTGCCAGCAGTTTCACAGGGAGTTACGCTGAAGCTTTCTTT. Encoded protein: CASSFTGSYAEAFF.

The chain is built from TRBV11-2 and TRBJ1-1, with TRBD1 matching 7 bases. This CDR3 has 14 residues. The V segment lost 6 bases and the J segment 1 base; nucleotides outside the gene matches: 5. Germline V lookup: CDR1 SGHAT, CDR2 FQNNGV. CDR3 nucleotides: TGTGCCAGCAGGGTCTCAGGGGGGAACACTGAAGCTTTCTTT. The encoded protein is CASRVSGGNTEAFF. The full variable domain, completed using reference TRBV11-2 and TRBJ1-1, is EAGVAQSPRYKIIEKRQSVAFWCNPISGHATLYWYQQILGQGPKLLIQFQNNGVVDDSQLPKDRFSAERLKGVDSTLKIQPAKLEDSAVYLCASRVSGGNTEAFFGQGTRLTVV.